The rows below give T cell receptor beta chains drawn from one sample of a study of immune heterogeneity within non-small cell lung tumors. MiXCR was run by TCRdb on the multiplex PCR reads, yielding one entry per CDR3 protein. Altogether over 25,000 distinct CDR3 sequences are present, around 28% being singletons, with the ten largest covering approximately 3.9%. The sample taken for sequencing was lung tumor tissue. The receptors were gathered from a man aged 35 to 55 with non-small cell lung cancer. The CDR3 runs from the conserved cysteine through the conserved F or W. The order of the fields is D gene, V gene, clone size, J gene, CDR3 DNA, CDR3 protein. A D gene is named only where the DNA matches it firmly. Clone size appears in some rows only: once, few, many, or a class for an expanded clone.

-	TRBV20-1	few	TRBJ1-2	TGCAGTGCCCGGGACGGCCTGCCTGCTAACTATGGCTACACCTTC	CSARDGLPANYGYTF
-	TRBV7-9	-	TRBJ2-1	TGTGCCAGCAGCTTAACGGATGAGCAGTTCTTC	CASSLTDEQFF
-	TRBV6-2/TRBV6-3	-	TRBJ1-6	TGTGCCAGCCGACGGGGGGCTGGTAATTCACCCCTCCACTTT	CASRRGAGNSPLHF
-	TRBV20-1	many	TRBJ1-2	TGCAGTGCTAGGTCCCGGGGTTATGGCTACACCTTC	CSARSRGYGYTF
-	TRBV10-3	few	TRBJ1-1	TGTGCCATCAGGGCAGGGGCCGTATCGGGAGCTTTCTTT	CAIRAGAVSGAFF
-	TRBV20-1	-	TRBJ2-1	TGCAGTGCTAGACACCCCCTCCTCAATGAGCAGTTCTTC	CSARHPLLNEQFF
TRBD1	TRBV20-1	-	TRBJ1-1	TGCAGTGCTAAGGACGTGACAGGGGTGAACACTGAAGCTTTCTTT	CSAKDVTGVNTEAFF
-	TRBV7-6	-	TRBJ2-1	TGTGCCAGCAGCCTAGCAAGTGAGCAGTTCTTC	CASSLASEQFF
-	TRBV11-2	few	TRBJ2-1	TGTGCCAGCAGCTTAGGTGACAATGAGCAGTTCTTC	CASSLGDNEQFF
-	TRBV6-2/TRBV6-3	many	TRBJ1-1	TGTGCCAGCAGCCGAAAGAAACCTACAAGGGGAAGCACTGAAGCTTTCTTT	CASSRKKPTRGSTEAFF
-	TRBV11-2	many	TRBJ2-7	TGTGCCAGCAGCTTCGGGGGAGGTGGAGACGAGCAGTACTTC	CASSFGGGGDEQYF
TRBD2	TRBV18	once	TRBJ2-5	TGTGCCAGCTCACCCACTAGCGGTGAGACCCAGTACTTC	CASSPTSGETQYF
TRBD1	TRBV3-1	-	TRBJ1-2	TGTGCCAGCAGCCAATATACGGACAGGGAAGGGGGCCACACCTTC	CASSQYTDREGGHTF
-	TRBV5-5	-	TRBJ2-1	TGTGCCAGCAGCTCGGGCACCAATGAGCAGTTCTTC	CASSSGTNEQFF
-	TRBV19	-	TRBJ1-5	TGTGCCAGTACCCCGGGGTGGGGGGCGGGTCAGCCCCAGCATTTT	CASTPGWGAGQPQHF
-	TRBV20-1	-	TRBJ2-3	TGCAGTGCTCCCCCGGGAAAAGATACGCAGTATTTT	CSAPPGKDTQYF
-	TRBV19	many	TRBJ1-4	TGTGCCAGTAGTGATTTATTACAAGGGAATGAAAAACTGTTTTTT	CASSDLLQGNEKLFF
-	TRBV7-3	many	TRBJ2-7	TGTGCCAGCAGCCCAGACATCTCGGGAATGTACGAGCAGTACTTC	CASSPDISGMYEQYF
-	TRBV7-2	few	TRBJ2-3	TGTGCCAGCAGCTTAGGGGCAGATACGCAGTATTTT	CASSLGADTQYF
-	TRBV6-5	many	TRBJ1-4	TGTGCCAGCAGTTACGGCGGTTCAACTAATGAAAAACTGTTTTTT	CASSYGGSTNEKLFF
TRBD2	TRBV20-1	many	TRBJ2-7	TGCAGTGCTAGAGATGTTACAGCGGGAGTCTACGAGCAGTACTTC	CSARDVTAGVYEQYF
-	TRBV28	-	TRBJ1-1	TGTGCCAGCAGAGGACAGCCGAAAACTGAAGCTTTCTTT	CASRGQPKTEAFF
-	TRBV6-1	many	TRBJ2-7	TGTGCCAGCCTGGGGGACTTTATATCGTACGAGCAGTACTTC	CASLGDFISYEQYF
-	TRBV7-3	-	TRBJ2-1	TGTGCCAGCAGCTTGGACTCCGACAATGAGCAGTTCTTC	CASSLDSDNEQFF
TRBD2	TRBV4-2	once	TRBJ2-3	TGTGACAGCAGACTTAGCGGGAGGGCCGGGGCAGATACGCAGTATTTT	CDSRLSGRAGADTQYF
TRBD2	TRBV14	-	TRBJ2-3	TGTGCCAGCAGCCAGTGGACTAGCGGGAGGGCCAGTACGCAGTATTTT	CASSQWTSGRASTQYF
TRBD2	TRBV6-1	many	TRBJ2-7	TGTGCCAGCAGTTTGCGGGGGGACTACGAGCAGTACTTC	CASSLRGDYEQYF
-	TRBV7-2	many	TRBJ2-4	TGTGCCAGCAGCTTAGCATGGACCAACTCCATTCAGTACTTC	CASSLAWTNSIQYF
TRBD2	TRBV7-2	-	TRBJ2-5	TGTGCCAGCAGTACTAGCGTACAAGAGACCCAGTACTTC	CASSTSVQETQYF
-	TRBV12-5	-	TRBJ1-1	TGTGCTATTGCAGGGGCGAACACTGAAGCTTTCTTT	CAIAGANTEAFF
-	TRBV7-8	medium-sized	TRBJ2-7	TGTGCCAGCAGCTTTTACAGTGCCGAGCAGTACTTC	CASSFYSAEQYF
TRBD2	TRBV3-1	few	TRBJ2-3	TGTGCCAGCAGAGCGGGAGGGCCGGGCACAGATACGCAGTATTTT	CASRAGGPGTDTQYF
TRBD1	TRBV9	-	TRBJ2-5	TGTGCCAGCAGCGTAGGGGACAGGGGGTGGCAGACCCAGTACTTC	CASSVGDRGWQTQYF
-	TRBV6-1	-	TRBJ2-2	TGTGCCAGCTACGGTTCGGGAGCGAACACCGGGGAGCTGTTTTTT	CASYGSGANTGELFF
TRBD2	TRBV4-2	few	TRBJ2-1	TGTGCCAGCAGAAGTCTAGCGGGTACTCTCAATGAGCAGTTCTTC	CASRSLAGTLNEQFF
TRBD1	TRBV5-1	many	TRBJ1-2	TGCGCCAGCAGCCCGGGGACAGCCTCATTAAACTATGGCTACACCTTC	CASSPGTASLNYGYTF
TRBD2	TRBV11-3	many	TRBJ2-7	TGTGCCAGCAGCTTAGCGGGAGGGCTCTCCTACGAGCAGTACTTC	CASSLAGGLSYEQYF
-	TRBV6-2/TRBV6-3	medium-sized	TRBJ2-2	TGTGCCAGCAGTTATGGGACCGGGGAGCTGTTTTTT	CASSYGTGELFF
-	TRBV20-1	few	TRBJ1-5	TGCAGTGCCCGGCCTGATCCTAGTCAGCCCCAGCATTTT	CSARPDPSQPQHF
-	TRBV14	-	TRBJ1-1	TGTGCCAGCAGCCGGGCGGGGGAAGCTTTCTTT	CASSRAGEAFF
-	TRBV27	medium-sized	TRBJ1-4	TGTGCCAGCAGTTTATCCGGGCACTACAGTGAAAAACTGTTTTTT	CASSLSGHYSEKLFF
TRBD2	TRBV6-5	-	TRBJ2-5	TGTGCCAGCAGTTACTCCGGGGGGGAGGAGATGTTGACCCAGTACTTC	CASSYSGGEEMLTQYF